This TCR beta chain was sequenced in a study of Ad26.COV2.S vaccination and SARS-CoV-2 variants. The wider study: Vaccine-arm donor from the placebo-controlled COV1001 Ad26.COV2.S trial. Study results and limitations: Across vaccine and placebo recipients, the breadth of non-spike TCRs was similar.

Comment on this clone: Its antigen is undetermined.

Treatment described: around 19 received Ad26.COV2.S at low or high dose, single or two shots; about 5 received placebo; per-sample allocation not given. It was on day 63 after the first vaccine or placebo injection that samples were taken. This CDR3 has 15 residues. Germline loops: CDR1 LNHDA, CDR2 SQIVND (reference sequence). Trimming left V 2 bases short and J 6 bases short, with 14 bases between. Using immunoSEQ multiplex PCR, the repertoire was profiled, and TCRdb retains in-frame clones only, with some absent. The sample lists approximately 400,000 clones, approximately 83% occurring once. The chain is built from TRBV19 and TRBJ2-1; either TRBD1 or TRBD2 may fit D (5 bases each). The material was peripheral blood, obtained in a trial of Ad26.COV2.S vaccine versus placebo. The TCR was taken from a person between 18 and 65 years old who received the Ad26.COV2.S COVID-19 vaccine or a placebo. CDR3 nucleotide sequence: TGTGCCAGTAGTATACTAGGGACCGTGTTCAATGAGCAGTTCTTC. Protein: CASSILGTVFNEQFF.